This T cell receptor beta chain was documented in a study of PD-1 blockade in classical Hodgkin lymphoma. The CDR3 has 18 amino acids. V shed 3 bases and J 3 bases; nucleotides not matched to a gene: 10. Germline V gives CDR1 SQVTM, CDR2 ANQGSEA. Profiled with immunoSEQ multiplex PCR; TCRdb holds only in-frame clones, not every one. The data contain roughly 96,000 clones, about 93% of them singletons. Time point denoted: cycle 4 day 1 (C4D1), after less than seven weeks of nivolumab. Relapse was seen in all patients after autologous stem cell transplantation, and brentuximab vedotin exposure was variable.

The specimen was peripheral blood mononuclear cells (PBMCs), collected before the fourth cycle of nivolumab. V usage is TRBV29-1 and J usage is TRBJ2-1; the match to TRBD2 covers 14 bases. The sequence derives from a human donor with classical Hodgkin lymphoma. CDR3 DNA sequence: TGCAGCGTTGAGCTCGGGACTAGCGGGAGAACCTACTACAATGAGCAGTTCTTC. Translating it yields CSVELGTSGRTYYNEQFF.